Listed here are 8 T cell receptor beta chains from one sample, sequenced in a study of blood T cell repertoires in COVID-19. Assay: immunoSEQ multiplex PCR; the TCRdb copy retains only in-frame clones and omits some. The table lists 200,000 to 250,000 clones, 70% to 90% of them singletons. Sequenced: peripheral blood. The receptor source for this set is a woman younger than 30 who had recovered from COVID-19.

The chain is built from TRBV25-1 and TRBJ2-7; TRBD1 matches at 9 bases. The CDR3 loop spans 14 amino acids. Germline lookup yields CDR1 MGHDK and CDR2 SYGVNS. V lost 6 bases, J lost 2 bases, and 5 bases stayed unmatched. The CDR3 sequence is CASSGTGKPYEQYF. The CDR3 bases are TGTGCCAGCAGCGGGACAGGGAAACCCTACGAGCAGTACTTC.

This chain links TRBV5-1 with TRBJ1-1, with D hard to call. The CDR3 consists of 17 residues. The V gene lost 4 bases and the J gene lost 4 bases, with 23 bases spanning the gap. Germline values: CDR1 SGHRS, CDR2 YFSETQ. The CDR3 sequence is CASSRSGRRGEGTEAFF. The CDR3 DNA follows: TGCGCCAGCAGCCGATCTGGACGCCGGGGAGAGGGCACTGAAGCTTTCTTT.

The chain employs TRBV5-6 and TRBJ1-3; 7 bases fit TRBD1. J lost 0 bases, V lost 3 bases, and 3 bases had no gene match. The CDR3 covers 15 residues. The germline V gene has CDR1 SGHDT and CDR2 YYEEEE. In DNA, the CDR3 is TGTGCCAGCAGCTGGCGGACAGGCTCTGGAAACACCATATATTTT. As protein: CASSWRTGSGNTIYF. Using reference TRBV5-6 and TRBJ1-3 for the parts outside the CDR3, the full variable domain is DAGVTQSPTHLIKTRGQQVTLRCSPKSGHDTVSWYQQALGQGPQFIFQYYEEEERQRGNFPDRFSGHQFPNYSSELNVNALLLGDSALYLCASSWRTGSGNTIYFGEGSWLTVV.

The chain recombines TRBV11-3 with TRBJ2-1, with D possibly matching TRBD1 (8 bases). The CDR3 consists of 14 residues. Germline values: CDR1 SGHNT, CDR2 YENEEA. Trimming cost V 4 bases and J 7 bases, with 14 bases left between them. The CDR3 nucleotides read TGTGCCAGCAGCTCTCACAGGGGGGGAAATGAGCAGTTCTTC. As protein: CASSSHRGGNEQFF. The full variable domain, completed using reference TRBV11-3 and TRBJ2-1, is EAGVVQSPRYKIIEKKQPVAFWCNPISGHNTLYWYLQNLGQGPELLIRYENEEAVDDSQLPKDRFSAERLKGVDSTLKIQPAELGDSAVYLCASSSHRGGNEQFFGPGTRLTVL.

The chain links TRBV25-1 to TRBJ2-7, with a possible D match to TRBD1 (5 bases). The germline gives CDR1 MGHDK, CDR2 SYGVNS. The CDR3 runs to 14 residues. Trimming removed 2 bases at V and 5 bases at J, with 13 bases between. CDR3 in DNA: TGTGCCAGCAGTGAAATTTCTGGGGCCGACGAGCAGTACTTC. Encoded protein: CASSEISGADEQYF.

This clone is a singleton in its sample. The rearrangement links TRBV2 to TRBJ1-2; 12 bases agree with TRBD1. CDR1 and CDR2 from the germline V gene are SNHLY and FYNNEI. The CDR3 consists of 19 residues. V lost 1 base, J lost 4 bases, and 13 bases stayed unmatched. CDR3 coding DNA: TGTGCCAGCAGTGAAGGTCCAATCGGGACAGGGGGCCAAAGCTATGGCTACACCTTC. This codes for CASSEGPIGTGGQSYGYTF.

In its sample, this clone was seen a few times. The V call is TRBV25-1, the J call TRBJ1-3; TRBD1 matches at 7 bases. The junction had 9 bases not matched to a gene; V was cut back by 3 bases and J by 4 bases. In germline, CDR1 is MGHDK, CDR2 SYGVNS. The CDR3 is 16 amino acids. The CDR3 coding sequence is TGTGCCAGCAGTGACTCTACGGGACAGAAAGGAAACACCATATATTTT. This encodes CASSDSTGQKGNTIYF.

This clone was recorded once. This chain links TRBV5-6 with TRBJ2-1; D possibly corresponds to TRBD1 (6 bases). The CDR3 runs 13 residues. Germline CDR1 and CDR2: SGHDT and YYEEEE. Trimming removed 3 bases at V and 9 bases at J, with 13 bases between. Here the CDR3 DNA reads TGTGCCAGCAGCTGGGGCAGGGGCGGTGAGCAGTTCTTC. Protein sequence: CASSWGRGGEQFF.